The 15 T cell receptor beta chains listed next were all sequenced from one sample in a study of cytomegalovirus exposure and HLA in healthy donors. The PCR made use of 60 Vbeta and 13 Jbeta primers. Some clones are missing from TCRdb's copy, which holds only in-frame ones; the method was immunoSEQ multiplex PCR. The table records under 85,000 clones, around 76% of them present only once. Sequencing input: PBMCs. Receptors were obtained from a man in his forties in good health and CMV-seronegative.

The chain joins TRBV6-5 to TRBJ2-7, with TRBD1 matching over 7 bases. CDR1 is MNHEY, CDR2 SVGAGI, per germline. CDR3 size: 14 residues. The V segment lost 5 bases and the J segment 0 bases; nucleotides outside the gene matches: 4. Here the CDR3 DNA reads TGTGCCAGCAGTCCGGACAGGAGCTCCTACGAGCAGTACTTC. It is translated as CASSPDRSSYEQYF.

The rearrangement joins TRBV6-6 to TRBJ1-1, with D perhaps TRBD1 (6 bases). With 2 bases removed from V and 5 bases from J, the gap between germline ends came to 9 bases. Germline CDR1 reads MNHNY; CDR2 reads SVGAGI (reference sequence). The CDR3 consists of 13 residues. CDR3 in DNA: TGTGCCAGCAGTTACCCTCAGGGGACTGAAGCTTTCTTT. This gives the protein CASSYPQGTEAFF.

The gene calls are TRBV14 and TRBJ1-3; D is uncertain. Deletions cut 4 bases from V and 7 bases from J, with 14 bases between. CDR1 and CDR2 from the germline V gene are SGHDN and FVKESK. This CDR3 comprises 14 residues. The CDR3 DNA reads as TGTGCCAGCAGCCGAGACATTTCCGGGAACACCATATATTTT. This encodes CASSRDISGNTIYF.

This clone was recorded a few times. The genes are TRBV2 and TRBJ1-2, with 8 bases matching TRBD1. Losses at the gene ends were 2 bases for V and 3 bases for J; bases not matched to a gene: 8. The germline V gene encodes CDR1 SNHLY and CDR2 FYNNEI. The CDR3 length is 16 residues. CDR3 protein: CASSEPSGGGYYGYTF. For the CDR3, the DNA is TGTGCCAGCAGTGAACCCTCAGGGGGCGGCTACTATGGCTACACCTTC.

The chain links TRBV2 to TRBJ1-1; possibly TRBD1 for D (5 bases). V lost 4 bases and J 3 bases, leaving 9 bases between the germline ends. Germline CDR1 SNHLY, CDR2 FYNNEI. This CDR3 contains 13 residues. The DNA of the CDR3 is TGTGCCAGCAGTGCTAGGGGTGACACTGAAGCTTTCTTT. Translated: CASSARGDTEAFF.

The rearrangement links TRBV27 to TRBJ1-1, with D unresolved. Germline lookup yields CDR1 MNHEY and CDR2 SMNVEV (reference sequence). CDR3 length: 15 residues. V gave up 5 bases and J gave up 1 base, with 14 bases separating them. CDR3 sequence: CASSRKTGWNTEAFF. CDR3 coding DNA: TGTGCCAGCAGTCGAAAGACTGGCTGGAACACTGAAGCTTTCTTT.

The chain recombines TRBV12-5 with TRBJ1-1; D may be TRBD1 (6 bases). This CDR3 region has 13 residues. The V end was cut by 5 bases, the J end by 6 bases, with 13 bases between. Germline V gene lookup returns CDR1 LGHNT and CDR2 FRNRAP. This chain's CDR3 is CASGLGQTPEAFF. The CDR3 region has the DNA TGTGCTAGTGGTCTTGGACAGACCCCTGAAGCTTTCTTT.

This clone has more than one count but fewer than ten. The sample has other DNA sequences that encode this CDR3 too. The chain couples TRBV11-3 to TRBJ1-1; 8 bases agree with TRBD1. Germline trimming cut 5 bases from V and 1 base from J; bases unmatched to any gene: 3. Germline loops: CDR1 SGHNT, CDR2 YENEEA. The CDR3 totals 14 residues. The DNA of the CDR3 is TGTGCCAGCAGCCCCGGACAGGGGAACACTGAAGCTTTCTTT. Its translation is CASSPGQGNTEAFF.

The rearrangement uses TRBV7-8 and TRBJ1-1; D remains ambiguous. The CDR3 runs to 15 residues. Trimming shortened V by 2 bases and J by 2 bases, and 12 bases separated the two germline ends. The germline V gene has CDR1 SGHVS and CDR2 FQNEAQ. CDR3 sequence (DNA): TGTGCCAGCAGCTTAACAGCGGGAGTTAACACTGAAGCTTTCTTT. Translating gives CASSLTAGVNTEAFF.

This clone was observed a single time. The V and J genes are TRBV5-4 and TRBJ1-5, with 8 bases fitting TRBD1. The V gene's germline CDR1 is SGHNT and CDR2 YYREEE (reference sequence). Trimming took 4 bases from V and 7 from J; bases not matched to a gene: 4. The CDR3 sequence is 13 residues long. The CDR3 here is CASSADRGQPQHF. The CDR3 DNA is TGTGCCAGCAGCGCCGACAGGGGCCAGCCCCAGCATTTT.

This chain uses TRBV9 with TRBJ1-1; perhaps TRBD1 as D (5 bases). Germline V gives CDR1 SGDLS, CDR2 YYNGEE. V was cut by 0 bases and J by 2 bases, with 11 bases left in between. The CDR3 contains 15 residues. The CDR3 protein is CASSVVRQGNTEAFF. CDR3 DNA sequence: TGTGCCAGCAGCGTAGTTCGGCAGGGTAACACTGAAGCTTTCTTT. Complete variable domain (other parts from reference TRBV9 and TRBJ1-1): DSGVTQTPKHLITATGQRVTLRCSPRSGDLSVYWYQQSLDQGLQFLIQYYNGEERAKGNILERFSAQQFPDLHSELNLSSLELGDSALYFCASSVVRQGNTEAFFGQGTRLTVV.

This clone is a singleton in its sample. The chain joins TRBV6-5 to TRBJ1-5; 7 nucleotides align to TRBD1. CDR1 is MNHEY, CDR2 SVGAGI, per germline. V dropped 5 bases and J dropped 2; count of bases not matched to a gene: 3. The CDR3 extends over 14 amino acids. The CDR3 DNA follows: TGTGCCAGCAGTATAGACAGGGGCAATCAGCCCCAGCATTTT. Translated, it gives CASSIDRGNQPQHF.

V and J are TRBV2 and TRBJ2-4, with TRBD1 matching 7 bases. Germline values: CDR1 SNHLY, CDR2 FYNNEI. V trimming: 10 bases; J trimming: 3 bases; junction bases outside the gene matches: 6. The CDR3 loop spans 13 amino acids. CDR3 in DNA: TGTGCCACCACAGGGGAGATCAAAAACATTCAGTACTTC. Its protein product is CATTGEIKNIQYF.

This chain joins TRBV2 and TRBJ2-6; D is undetermined. Germline CDR1 is SNHLY and CDR2 is FYNNEI. V was trimmed by 2 bases and J by 0 bases, leaving 5 bases between them. This CDR3 has 15 amino acids. This chain's CDR3 is CASSELFSGANVLTF. CDR3 DNA sequence: TGTGCCAGCAGTGAACTGTTCTCTGGGGCCAACGTCCTGACTTTC.

The chain is built from TRBV19 and TRBJ2-2, with D possibly TRBD2 on 5 matching bases. The CDR3 totals 16 residues. V gave up 7 bases and J gave up 7 bases, with 22 bases separating them. The germline V gene has CDR1 LNHDA and CDR2 SQIVND (reference sequence). CDR3 sequence reads: CASNLFPDRGFGELFF. CDR3 DNA: TGTGCCAGTAATCTCTTCCCGGACCGGGGTTTCGGGGAGCTGTTTTTT.